This is a list of T cell receptor beta chains from one sample in a study of cytomegalovirus exposure and HLA in healthy donors. Produced via immunoSEQ multiplex PCR; TCRdb's table is partial and in-frame only. The table has under 200,000 clones, around 78% seen once. The sample taken for sequencing was PBMCs. The source of these receptors is a man aged 25 to 45 in good health and CMV-seronegative. Both conserved end residues are part of each CDR3. A D gene is named only where the DNA matches it firmly. Only some rows state a clone size, as once, few, many or a class for expanded clones.

v_call,d_call,clone_size,j_call,cdr3_aa,cdr3_nt
TRBV25-1,TRBD1,few,TRBJ1-3,CASSEWGDREAGNTIYF,TGTGCCAGCAGTGAATGGGGGGACAGGGAAGCTGGAAACACCATATATTTT
TRBV18,TRBD2,.,TRBJ2-1,CASSPPVAGWQFF,TGTGCCAGCTCACCACCGGTAGCGGGATGGCAGTTCTTC
TRBV9,.,.,TRBJ1-3,CASSFQGDSGNTIYF,TGTGCCAGCAGCTTCCAAGGGGACTCTGGAAACACCATATATTTT
TRBV6-5,.,.,TRBJ2-5,CASSYSWSSQETQYF,TGTGCCAGCAGTTACAGCTGGTCTAGCCAAGAGACCCAGTACTTC
TRBV27,.,.,TRBJ1-2,CASSPVSLTNYGYTF,TGTGCCAGCAGTCCCGTATCTCTTACTAACTATGGCTACACCTTC
TRBV25-1,TRBD2,.,TRBJ2-7,CASSELAGNEQYF,TGTGCCAGCAGTGAACTAGCGGGAAACGAGCAGTACTTC
TRBV9,.,few,TRBJ1-1,CASSVDQGARTEAFF,TGTGCCAGCAGCGTAGATCAAGGGGCGAGGACTGAAGCTTTCTTT
TRBV5-1,TRBD2,.,TRBJ2-5,CASKSAGVGSQETQYF,TGCGCCAGCAAGTCGGCGGGGGTAGGAAGCCAAGAGACCCAGTACTTC
TRBV7-9,.,.,TRBJ2-7,CASSTPSYEQYF,TGTGCCAGCAGCACGCCTAGCTACGAGCAGTACTTC
TRBV7-3,TRBD1,.,TRBJ2-2,CASSPTRGRGQSGTGELFF,TGTGCCAGCAGCCCAACTAGAGGCAGGGGGCAATCAGGCACCGGGGAGCTGTTTTTT
TRBV7-9,TRBD2,.,TRBJ2-2,CASSLVLAGGPDFGELFF,TGTGCCAGCAGCTTGGTACTAGCGGGAGGGCCTGATTTCGGGGAGCTGTTTTTT
TRBV29-1,.,.,TRBJ2-7,CSVSGAYEQYF,TGCAGCGTTTCGGGAGCGTACGAGCAGTACTTC
TRBV27,.,.,TRBJ1-5,CASRGGNNQPQHF,TGTGCCAGCAGGGGGGGAAACAATCAGCCCCAGCATTTT
TRBV27,TRBD1,.,TRBJ2-7,CASSFGGQGYYEQYF,TGTGCCAGCAGTTTCGGGGGACAGGGGTATTACGAGCAGTACTTC
TRBV9,TRBD2,.,TRBJ2-1,CASSVALAGVSSYNEQFF,TGTGCCAGCAGCGTAGCACTAGCGGGGGTAAGCTCCTACAATGAGCAGTTCTTC
TRBV7-8,TRBD2,.,TRBJ2-1,CASSFSSSGRASNEQFF,TGTGCCAGCAGCTTCAGTTCTAGCGGGAGGGCAAGCAATGAGCAGTTCTTC
TRBV6-1,.,.,TRBJ2-7,CASNGRGDYEQYF,TGTGCCAGCAATGGGAGGGGGGACTACGAGCAGTACTTC
TRBV6-5,.,.,TRBJ1-5,CASSYSRQGNQPQHF,TGTGCCAGCAGTTACTCCCGGCAGGGGAATCAGCCCCAGCATTTT
TRBV7-9,.,.,TRBJ1-1,CASSLSTVLNTEAFF,TGTGCCAGCAGCTTATCTACGGTTTTGAACACTGAAGCTTTCTTT
TRBV11-2,TRBD2,.,TRBJ2-7,CASSSLAGPYEQYF,TGTGCCAGCAGCTCCCTAGCGGGACCCTACGAGCAGTACTTC
TRBV30,TRBD1,once,TRBJ2-6,CARRPGQELTGANVLTF,TGTGCCCGACGGCCGGGACAGGAGTTAACTGGGGCCAACGTCCTGACTTTC
TRBV2,TRBD2,.,TRBJ2-7,CASAPGLAGVGEQYF,TGTGCCAGCGCCCCAGGACTAGCGGGAGTCGGGGAGCAGTACTTC
TRBV5-1,.,.,TRBJ1-5,CASSLEGGGNQPQHF,TGCGCCAGCAGCTTGGAAGGGGGTGGGAATCAGCCCCAGCATTTT
TRBV29-1,.,.,TRBJ2-5,CSVRTGMETQYF,TGCAGCGTTAGAACAGGGATGGAGACCCAGTACTTC
TRBV30,.,.,TRBJ1-6,CAWSRDLDSPLHF,TGTGCCTGGAGCCGGGACTTGGATTCACCCCTCCACTTT
TRBV29-1,.,.,TRBJ2-7,CSVYQGLREQYF,TGCAGCGTTTACCAGGGCCTACGTGAGCAGTACTTC
TRBV7-8,.,once,TRBJ2-1,CASSLVTSSDEQFF,TGTGCCAGCAGCTTAGTAACTAGCAGCGATGAGCAGTTCTTC
TRBV29-1,.,.,TRBJ2-2,CSVASGPANTGELFF,TGCAGCGTTGCGAGCGGGCCCGCGAACACCGGGGAGCTGTTTTTT
TRBV29-1,TRBD2,.,TRBJ2-1,CSVAHSGSSYNEQFF,TGCAGCGTTGCCCATAGCGGGAGCTCCTACAATGAGCAGTTCTTC
TRBV19,TRBD1,few,TRBJ1-4,CASSLGTVNEKLFF,TGTGCCAGTAGCTTAGGGACAGTGAATGAAAAACTGTTTTTT
TRBV5-1,TRBD2,.,TRBJ2-1,CASSLGLAAGNNEQFF,TGCGCCAGCAGCCTGGGACTAGCCGCTGGGAACAATGAGCAGTTCTTC
TRBV5-4,.,once,TRBJ1-1,CASSLEQSNTEAFF,TGTGCCAGCAGCTTGGAACAGTCGAACACTGAAGCTTTCTTT
TRBV4-2,TRBD2,.,TRBJ2-7,CASSPSGTSGRTWHEQYF,TGTGCCAGCAGCCCTTCCGGGACTAGCGGGAGAACATGGCACGAGCAGTACTTC
TRBV19,TRBD2,.,TRBJ2-1,CASSRGLAGINNEQFF,TGTGCCAGTAGTAGGGGACTAGCGGGAATAAACAATGAGCAGTTCTTC
TRBV6-5,TRBD1,once,TRBJ2-1,CASTLGQGAYNEQFF,TGTGCCAGCACCCTCGGACAGGGTGCCTACAATGAGCAGTTCTTC
TRBV28,TRBD1,.,TRBJ1-5,CASSLGTGGNQPQHF,TGTGCCAGCAGCCTGGGGACAGGGGGAAATCAGCCCCAGCATTTT
TRBV15,.,.,TRBJ2-7,CATSRGAFTYEQYF,TGTGCCACCAGCAGGGGAGCGTTCACCTACGAGCAGTACTTC
TRBV11-2,TRBD1,.,TRBJ1-1,CASSTRQGPPGAEAFF,TGTGCCAGCAGCACCAGACAGGGGCCCCCGGGCGCTGAAGCTTTCTTT
TRBV2,TRBD1,.,TRBJ2-2,CASRTDRGIAGELFF,TGTGCCAGCAGGACGGACAGGGGTATCGCCGGGGAGCTGTTTTTT
TRBV7-2,TRBD2,.,TRBJ2-1,CASSYNLAGRAYNEQFF,TGTGCCAGCAGCTATAATCTAGCGGGAAGAGCCTACAATGAGCAGTTCTTC
TRBV30,.,.,TRBJ1-5,CAWNGGSNQPQHF,TGTGCCTGGAATGGGGGGTCAAATCAGCCCCAGCATTTT
TRBV29-1,.,.,TRBJ2-7,CSVGGWGGSYEQYF,TGCAGCGTAGGGGGATGGGGGGGATCCTACGAGCAGTACTTC
TRBV7-8,.,.,TRBJ2-7,CASSWDFSREQYF,TGTGCCAGCAGCTGGGACTTTTCGCGCGAGCAGTACTTC
TRBV4-2,TRBD2,.,TRBJ2-1,CASSQVVGGTEQFF,TGTGCCAGCAGCCAAGTTGTCGGGGGGACGGAGCAGTTCTTC
TRBV7-9,TRBD1,.,TRBJ2-7,CASSPGQERPYEQYF,TGTGCCAGCAGCCCGGGACAGGAAAGACCCTACGAGCAGTACTTC
TRBV7-9,.,.,TRBJ2-1,CASRRADEQFF,TGTGCCAGCAGGAGAGCTGATGAGCAGTTCTTC